This T cell receptor beta chain emerged from a study of radiotherapy plus CTLA-4 blockade in lung cancer. Across the whole study: With less than 40% of patients having disease control, objective responses were seen in under 20%.

Findings and limits, study-wide: TCR clones originating in tumors grew in number in blood after radiotherapy plus ipilimumab.

Notes on this clone: Its antigen remains unidentified.

It was focal radiation plus CTLA-4 blockade with ipilimumab that patients with chemo-refractory metastatic non-small-cell lung cancer received. TCRdb's table, derived via immunoSEQ multiplex PCR, lists solely in-frame clones and lacks some. The table includes around 82,000 clones, approximately 86% detected once. The junction had 8 bases not matched to a gene; V was cut back by 4 bases and J by 5 bases. The length of the CDR3 is 15 residues. Germline CDR1 reads MGHRA; CDR2 reads YSYEKL. The sample in question was peripheral blood, obtained from a patient treated with radiotherapy plus ipilimumab. The chain employs TRBV4-1 and TRBJ1-1; 9 nucleotides line up with TRBD1. The TCR was taken from a human donor with non-small cell lung cancer that progressed on radiotherapy plus ipilimumab. The CDR3 spells CASSRRTDRGTEAFF. CDR3 DNA sequence: TGCGCCAGCAGCCGCAGAACAGACAGGGGGACTGAAGCTTTCTTT.